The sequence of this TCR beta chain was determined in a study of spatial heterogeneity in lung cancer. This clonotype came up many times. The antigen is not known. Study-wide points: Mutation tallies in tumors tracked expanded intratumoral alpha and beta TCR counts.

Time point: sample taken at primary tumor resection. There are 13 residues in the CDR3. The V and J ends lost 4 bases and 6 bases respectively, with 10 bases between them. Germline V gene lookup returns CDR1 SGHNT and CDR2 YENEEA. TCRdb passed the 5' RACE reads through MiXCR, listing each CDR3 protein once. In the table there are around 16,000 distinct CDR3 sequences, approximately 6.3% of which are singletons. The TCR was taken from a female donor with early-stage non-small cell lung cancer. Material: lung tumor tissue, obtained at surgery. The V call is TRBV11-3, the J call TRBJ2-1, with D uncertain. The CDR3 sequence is CASSSPWGNEQFF. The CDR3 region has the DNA TGTGCCAGCAGCTCCCCTTGGGGCAATGAGCAGTTCTTC.